These T cell receptor beta chains were read from a single sample in a study of blood T cells in healthy people across ages. In TCRdb, the 5' RACE reads were re-called with MiXCR into one record per CDR3 protein. The sample yields 600,000 to 800,000 distinct CDR3 sequences, approximately 21% seen once. The sample consisted of blood. The receptors come from a man aged 70 or older in good health. Each CDR3 is given with its conserved first and last residue. Fields, in order: V gene, clone size, J gene, D gene, CDR3 protein, CDR3 DNA. D genes are given only for firm matches. Not every row has a clone size; where given, it reads once, few, many or a size class.

V gene: TRBV20-1
clone size: few
J gene: TRBJ2-1
D gene: TRBD1
CDR3 protein: CSARDPGQHNEQFF
CDR3 DNA: TGCAGTGCTAGAGATCCGGGACAGCACAATGAGCAGTTCTTC

V gene: TRBV28
clone size: .
J gene: TRBJ1-1
D gene: .
CDR3 protein: CASSLGRAMNTEAFF
CDR3 DNA: TGTGCCAGCAGTTTGGGCAGGGCCATGAACACTGAAGCTTTCTTT

V gene: TRBV28
clone size: few
J gene: TRBJ2-3
D gene: .
CDR3 protein: CASRPSQASTDTQYF
CDR3 DNA: TGTGCCAGCAGACCCTCACAAGCTAGCACAGATACGCAGTATTTT

V gene: TRBV27
clone size: many
J gene: TRBJ1-6
D gene: .
CDR3 protein: CASSSYNSPLHF
CDR3 DNA: TGTGCCAGCAGCTCCTATAATTCACCCCTCCACTTT

V gene: TRBV6-1
clone size: .
J gene: TRBJ2-2
D gene: TRBD1
CDR3 protein: CAIDVGTGNTGELFF
CDR3 DNA: TGTGCCATCGATGTCGGGACAGGAAACACCGGGGAGCTGTTTTTT

V gene: TRBV7-9
clone size: few
J gene: TRBJ2-1
D gene: TRBD2
CDR3 protein: CASSYSGGPNSYNEQFF
CDR3 DNA: TGTGCCAGCAGTTATAGCGGGGGCCCTAACTCCTACAATGAGCAGTTCTTC

V gene: TRBV25-1
clone size: .
J gene: TRBJ1-2
D gene: TRBD1
CDR3 protein: CASGASGTGYGYTF
CDR3 DNA: TGTGCCAGCGGTGCCTCCGGGACAGGCTATGGCTACACCTTC

V gene: TRBV10-3
clone size: .
J gene: TRBJ1-2
D gene: .
CDR3 protein: CAISPGPSAGYTF
CDR3 DNA: TGTGCCATCAGCCCGGGACCAAGCGCGGGCTACACCTTC

V gene: TRBV11-2
clone size: few
J gene: TRBJ1-2
D gene: .
CDR3 protein: CASSSQGGHYGYTF
CDR3 DNA: TGTGCCAGCAGTTCTCAGGGAGGCCACTATGGCTACACCTTC

V gene: TRBV5-6
clone size: .
J gene: TRBJ2-1
D gene: TRBD2
CDR3 protein: CASSLPLAGGKNEQFF
CDR3 DNA: TGTGCCAGCAGCTTGCCTCTAGCGGGAGGGAAGAATGAGCAGTTCTTC

V gene: TRBV28
clone size: .
J gene: TRBJ2-2
D gene: TRBD2
CDR3 protein: CASSTTSGRAGTGELFF
CDR3 DNA: TGTGCCAGCAGTACGACTAGCGGGAGGGCCGGCACCGGGGAGCTGTTTTTT

V gene: TRBV29-1
clone size: .
J gene: TRBJ2-5
D gene: TRBD1
CDR3 protein: CSVGNWGQGPQETQYF
CDR3 DNA: TGCAGCGTTGGAAATTGGGGACAGGGCCCTCAAGAGACCCAGTACTTC

V gene: TRBV7-6
clone size: few
J gene: TRBJ2-5
D gene: .
CDR3 protein: CASSRPSRETQYF
CDR3 DNA: TGTGCCAGCAGCCGCCCGAGCCGAGAGACCCAGTACTTC

V gene: TRBV18
clone size: few
J gene: TRBJ1-3
D gene: .
CDR3 protein: CASSLKDSTFSGNTIYF
CDR3 DNA: TGTGCCAGCTCACTGAAGGACAGTACCTTCTCTGGAAACACCATATATTTT

V gene: TRBV7-8
clone size: many
J gene: TRBJ2-7
D gene: TRBD2
CDR3 protein: CASRATSGSYEQYF
CDR3 DNA: TGTGCCAGCAGGGCGACTAGCGGATCCTACGAGCAGTACTTC

V gene: TRBV21-1
clone size: .
J gene: TRBJ2-6
D gene: .
CDR3 protein: CASSKAGDRAFSGANVLTF
CDR3 DNA: TGTGCCAGCAGCAAAGCTGGAGACCGAGCATTCTCTGGGGCCAACGTCCTGACTTTC

V gene: TRBV25-1
clone size: .
J gene: TRBJ2-5
D gene: TRBD2
CDR3 protein: CASRPLAGGEAQYF
CDR3 DNA: TGTGCCAGCCGTCCACTAGCGGGTGGGGAGGCCCAGTACTTC

V gene: TRBV5-1
clone size: .
J gene: TRBJ2-2
D gene: TRBD1
CDR3 protein: CASSLVTGGITGELFF
CDR3 DNA: TGCGCCAGCAGCTTGGTAACAGGGGGAATCACCGGGGAGCTGTTTTTT

V gene: TRBV14
clone size: .
J gene: TRBJ2-5
D gene: .
CDR3 protein: CASSQTGTYLETQYF
CDR3 DNA: TGTGCCAGCAGCCAGACCGGGACTTACCTAGAAACCCAGTACTTC

V gene: TRBV6-1
clone size: many
J gene: TRBJ2-5
D gene: .
CDR3 protein: CASSEAAQPLSETQYF
CDR3 DNA: TGTGCCAGCAGTGAAGCGGCACAGCCATTGTCGGAGACCCAGTACTTC

V gene: TRBV6-6
clone size: few
J gene: TRBJ2-2
D gene: .
CDR3 protein: CASSPRDSDGELFF
CDR3 DNA: TGTGCCAGCAGCCCCCGGGACTCGGACGGGGAGCTGTTTTTT

V gene: TRBV7-9
clone size: few
J gene: TRBJ2-7
D gene: .
CDR3 protein: CASRWDGGGEQYF
CDR3 DNA: TGTGCCAGCAGGTGGGACGGCGGCGGGGAGCAGTACTTC

V gene: TRBV28
clone size: .
J gene: TRBJ1-5
D gene: .
CDR3 protein: CASSVPGHSNQPQHF
CDR3 DNA: TGTGCCAGCAGTGTCCCGGGACACAGCAATCAGCCCCAGCATTTT

V gene: TRBV28
clone size: .
J gene: TRBJ1-5
D gene: .
CDR3 protein: CASSFGGAGNQPQHF
CDR3 DNA: TGTGCCAGCAGTTTCGGGGGGGCAGGGAATCAGCCCCAGCATTTT